This TCR beta chain was sequenced for a study of blood T cell repertoires in COVID-19. Whole-study context: The cDNA or gDNA used as material had been derived from T cells, B-cell-depleted T cells, or PBMCs.

Participants spanned ages roughly 18 to 95 years and resided in about two dozen US areas. Donors in Cohort 3 who had recovered were those with two negative PCRs, healthcare professional clearance, or resolution of their symptoms. CDR3 length equals 15 residues. Germline CDR1 reads MNHNS; CDR2 reads SASEGT. Authors' analysis steps: Scientists estimated how many nucleated cells there were by amplifying reference gene primers. This table comes from immunoSEQ multiplex PCR, and its TCRdb copy is limited to in-frame clones, with some not included. D and trimming were read from the DNA, whereas the V and J calls and clone size are those reported in that table. The sample gives a few hundred thousand clones, over 75% of which show up once; 8% to 13% is in the top ten. Concerning this clone itself: The junction shows a germline mismatch at one end, possibly a read error.

The chain links TRBV6-1 to TRBJ2-6; D gene ambiguous. The sequence came from a woman between 18 and 29 years old who had recovered from COVID-19. The specimen was PBMCs or T cells enriched from blood (not recorded which). CDR3 loop: CASREVASGANVLTF. As DNA, the CDR3 is TGTGCCAGCAGAGAAGTGGCTTCTGGGGCCAACGTCCTGACTTTC.